The clone carrying this TCR beta chain came up a few times. As yet, its antigen is unknown. The sample originates from a study of beta chain features in type 1 diabetes. Regarding the study as a whole: Within each of all four CD4+ subsets, Type 1 diabetes patients had TCRB CDR3s that were moderately but significantly shorter.

Sequencing targeted expressed TCRB transcripts, as all isolated RNA had been reverse transcribed. The protocol was immunoSEQ multiplex PCR, while the TCRdb copy is restricted to in-frame clones and leaves out a portion. The sample records about 180,000 clones, about 12% being singletons. From germline, CDR1 is SGHTA and CDR2 FQGNSA. V lost 5 bases to trimming and J lost 1 base, with 11 bases between them. The CDR3 loop spans 14 amino acids. The sequence was obtained from a woman aged 18-35 years in good health. The source material was central memory CD4+ T cells from blood. The chain recombines TRBV7-2 with TRBJ1-1, with D unclear. CDR3 nucleotides: TGTGCCAGCAGCCTTCTAGCCGGGAACACTGAAGCTTTCTTT. Encoded protein: CASSLLAGNTEAFF.